Listed here are 10 T cell receptor beta chains from one sample, sequenced in a study of blood T cell repertoires in COVID-19. Only in-frame clones appear in the TCRdb table, and some are missing; sequencing was by immunoSEQ multiplex PCR. The sample lists about 200,000 clones, less than 85% occurring once. The specimen was peripheral blood. These TCRs come from a woman aged 70-85 years with acute or convalescent COVID-19.

This chain connects TRBV7-3 to TRBJ2-7, with D possibly TRBD2 on 5 matching bases. Germline V CDR1 and CDR2: SGHTA, FQGTGA. The CDR3 has 13 amino acids. Trimming left V 4 bases short and J 0 bases short, with 7 bases between. The CDR3 region has the DNA TGTGCCAGCAGCTCTCGGGACTCCTACGAGCAGTACTTC. Protein sequence: CASSSRDSYEQYF.

In this sample, this clone turned up a few times. This chain uses TRBV7-2 with TRBJ1-2; a weak D match, TRBD1 (6 bases). Trimming cost V 1 base and J 8 bases, with 14 bases left between them. The CDR3 is 14 amino acids. The V gene's germline CDR1 is SGHTA and CDR2 FQGNSA. The CDR3 DNA reads TGTGCCAGCAGCTTAGAGACAGGTCCGAGAGGCTACACCTTC. This encodes CASSLETGPRGYTF.

This clone was seen only a few times. V gene TRBV6-5 combines with J gene TRBJ1-2; perhaps TRBD1 as D (5 bases). There are 14 residues in the CDR3. V was trimmed by 11 bases and J by 4 bases, leaving 20 bases between them. Germline CDR1 reads MNHEY; CDR2 reads SVGAGI. This CDR3 is CAARGGREVYGYTF. The CDR3 DNA reads as TGTGCCGCCCGCGGGGGTCGGGAGGTCTATGGCTACACCTTC.

The chain uses TRBV19 and TRBJ2-1; 10 bases map to TRBD2. The trim removed 5 bases at V and 4 bases at J, leaving 17 bases unmatched. The CDR3 runs 19 residues. The germline V gene encodes CDR1 LNHDA and CDR2 SQIVND (reference sequence). The CDR3 reads CASSGSFESGRARYNEQFF. CDR3 coding DNA: TGTGCCAGTAGTGGATCTTTTGAGAGCGGGAGGGCGCGGTACAATGAGCAGTTCTTC.

The V call is TRBV11-2, the J call TRBJ1-2, with TRBD1 identical over 8 bases. Trimming cost V 5 bases and J 4 bases; bases outside gene matches: 6. Per germline, CDR1 SGHAT and CDR2 FQNNGV. CDR3 length: 14 residues. The CDR3 loop is CASSPQGAPYGYTF. As DNA, the CDR3 is TGTGCCAGCAGCCCGCAGGGGGCCCCCTATGGCTACACCTTC.

This clone appeared a few times. The chain uses TRBV14 and TRBJ2-7; no firm D call. The CDR3 length is 13 residues. Trimming shortened V by 6 bases and J by 1 base, and 10 bases separated the two germline ends. CDR1 is SGHDN, CDR2 FVKESK, per germline. CDR3 nucleotide sequence: TGTGCCAGCAGTTTTACTGGTTCCTACGAGCAGTACTTC. Translation: CASSFTGSYEQYF.

The chain links TRBV19 to TRBJ2-3; the match to TRBD2 covers 15 bases. The V gene end was trimmed by 3 bases and the J gene end by 0 bases; junction bases not matched to a gene: 16. Per the germline V gene, CDR1 is LNHDA and CDR2 is SQIVND (reference sequence). The CDR3 loop spans 22 amino acids. The CDR3 region is CASSMTRKGLAGGTLSTDTQYF. The CDR3 nucleotides are TGTGCCAGTAGTATGACCAGGAAGGGACTAGCGGGAGGCACTCTTAGCACAGATACGCAGTATTTT.

The chain combines TRBV1 with TRBJ2-7; the DNA was not compared with TRBD2, the D call given in the table. TRBV1 is listed as a pseudogene. This CDR3 contains 19 residues. This CDR3 reads CTSEGLAGVLGTSSYEQYF. CDR3 sequence (DNA): TGCACCAGCGAGGGACTAGCGGGAGTTTTGGGCACCTCCTCCTACGAGCAGTACTTC.

This sequence joins TRBV6-6 and TRBJ2-7; the match to TRBD2 covers 9 bases. CDR1 MNHNY and CDR2 SVGAGI come from the germline V gene (reference sequence). After removal of 5 bases from V and 1 base from J, the junction contained 9 bases not matched to a gene. This CDR3 spans 16 amino acids. Here the CDR3 reads CASSPHRTSVSYEQYF. The CDR3 coding sequence is TGTGCCAGCAGTCCTCATCGGACTAGCGTTTCCTACGAGCAGTACTTC.

V is TRBV12-5 and J is TRBJ2-3; D is unresolved. The V gene's germline CDR1 is LGHNT and CDR2 FRNRAP. This CDR3 comprises 14 residues. V was shortened by 6 bases and J by 4 bases, with 14 bases between the two germline ends. The CDR3 DNA sequence: TGTGCTAGTGGCTATTCCCCGCTCTCAGATACGCAGTATTTT. Translation gives CASGYSPLSDTQYF.